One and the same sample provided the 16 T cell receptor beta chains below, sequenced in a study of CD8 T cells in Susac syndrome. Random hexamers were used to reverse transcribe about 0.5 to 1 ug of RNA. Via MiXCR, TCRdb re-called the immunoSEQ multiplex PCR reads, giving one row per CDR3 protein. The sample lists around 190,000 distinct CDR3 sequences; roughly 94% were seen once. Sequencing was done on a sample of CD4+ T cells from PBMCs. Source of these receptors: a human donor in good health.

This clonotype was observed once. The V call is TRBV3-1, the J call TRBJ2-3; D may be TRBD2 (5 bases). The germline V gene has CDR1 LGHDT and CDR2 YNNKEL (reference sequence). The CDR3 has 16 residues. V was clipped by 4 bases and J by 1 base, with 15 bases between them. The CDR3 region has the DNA TGTGCCAGCAGCCGCCAAGCGGAGACGGGCACAGATACGCAGTATTTT. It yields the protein CASSRQAETGTDTQYF.

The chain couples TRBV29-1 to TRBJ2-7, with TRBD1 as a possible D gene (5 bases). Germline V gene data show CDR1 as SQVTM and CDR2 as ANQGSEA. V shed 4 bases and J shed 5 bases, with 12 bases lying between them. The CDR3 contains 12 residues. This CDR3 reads CSVGWGVNEQYF. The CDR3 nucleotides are TGCAGCGTTGGGTGGGGCGTAAACGAGCAGTACTTC.

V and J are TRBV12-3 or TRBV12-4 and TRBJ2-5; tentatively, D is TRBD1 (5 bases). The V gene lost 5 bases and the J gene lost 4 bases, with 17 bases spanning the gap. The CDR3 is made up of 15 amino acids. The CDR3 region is CASSLSRDLAETQYF. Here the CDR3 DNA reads TGTGCCAGCAGTCTGAGCAGGGATTTGGCAGAGACCCAGTACTTC.

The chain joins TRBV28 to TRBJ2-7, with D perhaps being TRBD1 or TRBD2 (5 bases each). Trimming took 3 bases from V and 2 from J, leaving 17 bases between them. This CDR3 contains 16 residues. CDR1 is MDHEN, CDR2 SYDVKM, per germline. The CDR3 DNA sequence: TGTGCCAGCAGTTTTGGATATCCGGGACGCACCTACGAGCAGTACTTC. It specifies CASSFGYPGRTYEQYF.

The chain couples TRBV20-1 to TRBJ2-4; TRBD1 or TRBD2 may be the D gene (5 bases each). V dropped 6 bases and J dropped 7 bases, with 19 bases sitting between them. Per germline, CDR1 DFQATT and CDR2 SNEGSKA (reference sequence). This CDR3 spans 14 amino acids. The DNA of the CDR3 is TGCAGTGCCCCCCCCCGGGACGGCCACAACATTCAGTACTTC. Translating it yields CSAPPRDGHNIQYF.

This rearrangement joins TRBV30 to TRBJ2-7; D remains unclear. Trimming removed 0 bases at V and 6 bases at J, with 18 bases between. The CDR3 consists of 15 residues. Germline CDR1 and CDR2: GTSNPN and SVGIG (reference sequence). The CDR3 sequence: CAWSVYDPVLGEQYF. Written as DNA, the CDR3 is TGTGCCTGGAGTGTTTACGATCCGGTTTTAGGCGAGCAGTACTTC.

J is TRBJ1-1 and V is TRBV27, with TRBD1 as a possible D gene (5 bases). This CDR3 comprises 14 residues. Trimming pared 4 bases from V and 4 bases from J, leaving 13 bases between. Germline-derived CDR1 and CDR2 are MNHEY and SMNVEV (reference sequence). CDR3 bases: TGTGCCAGCAGTTACCTTTCAGGGAGCACTGAAGCTTTCTTT. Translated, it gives CASSYLSGSTEAFF.

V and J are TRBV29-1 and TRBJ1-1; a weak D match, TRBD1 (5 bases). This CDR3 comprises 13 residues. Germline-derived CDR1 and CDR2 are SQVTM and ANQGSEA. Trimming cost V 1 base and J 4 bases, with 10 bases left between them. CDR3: CSVEGGGGTEAFF. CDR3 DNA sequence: TGCAGCGTTGAAGGTGGGGGTGGCACTGAAGCTTTCTTT.

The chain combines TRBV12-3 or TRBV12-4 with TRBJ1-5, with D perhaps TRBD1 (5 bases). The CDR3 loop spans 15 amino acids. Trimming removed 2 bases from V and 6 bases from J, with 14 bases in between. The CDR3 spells CASSLSAGAGQPQHF. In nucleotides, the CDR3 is TGTGCCAGCAGTTTATCGGCCGGGGCGGGTCAGCCCCAGCATTTT.

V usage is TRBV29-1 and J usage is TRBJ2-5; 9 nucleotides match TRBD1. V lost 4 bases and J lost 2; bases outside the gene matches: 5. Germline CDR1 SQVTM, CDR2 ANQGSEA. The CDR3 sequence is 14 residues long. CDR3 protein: CSVVGQGLQETQYF. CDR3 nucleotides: TGCAGCGTTGTGGGACAGGGTTTACAAGAGACCCAGTACTTC.

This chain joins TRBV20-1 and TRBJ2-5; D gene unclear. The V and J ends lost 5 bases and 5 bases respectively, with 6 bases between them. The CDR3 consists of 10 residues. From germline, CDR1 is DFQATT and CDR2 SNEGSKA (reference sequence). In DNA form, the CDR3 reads TGCAGTGCTGCAGAGGAGACCCAGTACTTC. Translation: CSAAEETQYF.

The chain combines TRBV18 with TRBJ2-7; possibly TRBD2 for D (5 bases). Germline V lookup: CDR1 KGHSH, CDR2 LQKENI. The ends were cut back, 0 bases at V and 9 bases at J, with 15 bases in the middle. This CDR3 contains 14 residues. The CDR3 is CASSPPVGVRVQYF. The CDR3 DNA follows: TGTGCCAGCTCACCACCGGTGGGAGTTAGGGTGCAGTACTTC.

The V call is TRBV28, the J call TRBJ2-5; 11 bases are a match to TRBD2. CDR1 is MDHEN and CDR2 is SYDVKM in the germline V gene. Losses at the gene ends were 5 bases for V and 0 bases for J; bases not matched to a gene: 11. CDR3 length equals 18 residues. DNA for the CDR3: TGTGCCAGCAGTCACCCGGGACTAGCGGAATGGTACCAAGAGACCCAGTACTTC. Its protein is CASSHPGLAEWYQETQYF. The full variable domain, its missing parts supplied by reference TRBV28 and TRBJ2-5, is DVKVTQSSRYLVKRTGEKVFLECVQDMDHENMFWYRQDPGLGLRLIYFSYDVKMKEKGDIPEGYSVSREKKERFSLILESASTNQTSMYLCASSHPGLAEWYQETQYFGPGTRLLVL.

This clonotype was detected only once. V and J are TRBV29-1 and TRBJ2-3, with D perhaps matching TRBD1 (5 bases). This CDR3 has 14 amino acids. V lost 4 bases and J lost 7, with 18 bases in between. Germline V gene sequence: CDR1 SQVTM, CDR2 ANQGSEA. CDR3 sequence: CSVVQVGGLNTQYF. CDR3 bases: TGCAGCGTTGTACAGGTCGGCGGCCTTAATACGCAGTATTTT.

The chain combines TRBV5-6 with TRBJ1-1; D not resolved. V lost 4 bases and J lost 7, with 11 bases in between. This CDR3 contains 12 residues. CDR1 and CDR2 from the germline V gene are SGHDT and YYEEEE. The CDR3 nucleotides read TGTGCCAGCAGCCCGTGGGCCCGTGAAGCTTTCTTT. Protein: CASSPWAREAFF.

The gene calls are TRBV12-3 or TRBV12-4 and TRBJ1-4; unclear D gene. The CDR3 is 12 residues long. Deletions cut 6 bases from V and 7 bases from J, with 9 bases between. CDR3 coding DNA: TGTGCCAGCAGCCCCGGGAGTGAAAAACTGTTTTTT. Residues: CASSPGSEKLFF.